Described below is a single T cell receptor (beta chain) sequence and its context. These data originate in a study of shared clonotypes between healthy human individuals. Sequencing was performed with immunoSEQ multiplex PCR; in TCRdb, only in-frame clones are kept and a portion is missing. The data show about 1 million clones, under 80% seen once. Germline CDR1 is KGHSH and CDR2 is LQKENI. This CDR3 is 13 amino acids long. J was trimmed by 2 bases and V by 6 bases; bases with no gene match: 2. Sequenced material: memory CD4+ T cells sorted from blood. Subset: CD45RA-negative fraction. The receptor's source is a man between 18 and 35 years old in good health. The chain has TRBV18 and TRBJ2-7; 9 nucleotides align to TRBD2. The CDR3 reads CASSSSGTYEQYF. CDR3 sequence (DNA): TGTGCCAGCTCCTCTAGCGGGACCTACGAGCAGTACTTC.